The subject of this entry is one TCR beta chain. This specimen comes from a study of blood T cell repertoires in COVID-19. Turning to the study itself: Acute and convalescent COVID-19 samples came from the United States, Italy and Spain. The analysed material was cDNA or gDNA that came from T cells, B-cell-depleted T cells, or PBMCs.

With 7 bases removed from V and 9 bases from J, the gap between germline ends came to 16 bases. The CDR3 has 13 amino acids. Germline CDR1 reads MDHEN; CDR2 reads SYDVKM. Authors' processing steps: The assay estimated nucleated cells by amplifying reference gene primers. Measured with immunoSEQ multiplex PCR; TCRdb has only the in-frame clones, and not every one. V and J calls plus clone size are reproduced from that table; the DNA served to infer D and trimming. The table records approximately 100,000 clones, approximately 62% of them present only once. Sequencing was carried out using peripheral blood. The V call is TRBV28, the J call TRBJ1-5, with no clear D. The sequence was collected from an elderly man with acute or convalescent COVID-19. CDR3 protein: CASTQVPDRPQHF. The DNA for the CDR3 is TGTGCCAGCACCCAGGTCCCTGATCGGCCCCAGCATTTT.